A single sample gave rise to the 14 T cell receptor beta chains below, sequenced in a study of T cells in localized non-small cell lung cancer. Sequencing was performed with immunoSEQ multiplex PCR; in TCRdb, only in-frame clones are kept and a portion is missing. Altogether tens of thousands of clones are present, 75% to 90% being singletons, with the ten largest covering 4.1%. Sequencing was performed on peripheral blood, taken before any cancer treatment. The origin of the receptors is a man aged 40 to 70 with stage I lung adenocarcinoma.

The chain couples TRBV2 to TRBJ2-1; TRBD2 matches 7 bases. V shed 6 bases and J 0 bases; nucleotides not matched to a gene: 8. Germline V CDR1 and CDR2: SNHLY, FYNNEI. CDR3 length: 16 amino acids. CDR3 coding DNA: TGTGCCAGCAGGGTGGGGGGGACCCTCTCCTACAATGAGCAGTTCTTC. Its translation is CASRVGGTLSYNEQFF.

The chain joins TRBV7-8 to TRBJ1-4; 7 positions match TRBD1. The CDR3 extends over 17 amino acids. V lost 2 bases to trimming and J lost 0 bases; unmatched junction nucleotides: 6. Germline V gene sequence: CDR1 SGHVS, CDR2 FQNEAQ. CDR3 coding DNA: TGTGCCAGCAGCTTAAGACAGGGACTTACAACTAATGAAAAACTGTTTTTT. Translated: CASSLRQGLTTNEKLFF.

The gene calls are TRBV5-4 and TRBJ2-7; TRBD2 might be the D (5 bases). The CDR3 has 13 residues. V shed 2 bases and J shed 9 bases, with 15 bases lying between them. Germline V gene lookup returns CDR1 SGHNT and CDR2 YYREEE (reference sequence). The CDR3 DNA reads TGTGCCAGCAGCTTTACGGGCTACGAGGGGCAGTACTTC. Protein product: CASSFTGYEGQYF.

V gene TRBV6-5 combines with J gene TRBJ2-5, with a weak D call TRBD1 (7 bases). CDR1 is MNHEY and CDR2 is SVGAGI in the germline V gene. The length of the CDR3 is 13 residues. V dropped 2 bases and J dropped 5 bases, with 9 bases sitting between them. The CDR3 region is CASSYAGGETQYF. CDR3 coding DNA: TGTGCCAGCAGTTACGCAGGGGGGGAGACCCAGTACTTC.

As DNA, the CDR3 is TGTGCCACCCCGCCCGAGGGGGGCAATCAGCCCCAGCATTTT. Protein: CATPPEGGNQPQHF. The chain has TRBV7-2 and TRBJ1-5, with D maybe TRBD1 (6 bases). Germline V gene sequence: CDR1 SGHTA, CDR2 FQGNSA. The V gene lost 10 bases and the J gene lost 2 bases, with 15 bases spanning the gap. The CDR3 has 14 residues.

V gene TRBV20-1 combines with J gene TRBJ1-4; D not resolved. V lost 3 bases to trimming and J lost 8 bases, with 4 bases between them. The CDR3 is made up of 10 amino acids. CDR1 DFQATT and CDR2 SNEGSKA come from the germline V gene (reference sequence). The CDR3 DNA sequence: TGCAGTGCTAGCAGGGAAAAACTGTTTTTT. It encodes CSASREKLFF.

The rearrangement uses TRBV5-6 and TRBJ2-1; D gene uncertain. Germline loops: CDR1 SGHDT, CDR2 YYEEEE. This CDR3 contains 16 residues. Trimming stripped 2 bases from V and 5 bases from J, with 17 bases between. The CDR3 protein is CASSLPSGLRNNEQFF. The CDR3 DNA reads as TGTGCCAGCAGCTTACCCTCTGGGCTTCGGAACAATGAGCAGTTCTTC.

V is TRBV7-6 and J is TRBJ2-2; perhaps TRBD1 as D (6 bases). Per the germline V gene, CDR1 is SGHVS and CDR2 is FNYEAQ. The CDR3 loop spans 16 amino acids. With 0 bases removed from V and 4 bases from J, the gap between germline ends came to 12 bases. The CDR3 here is CASSLARGQFTGELFF. For the CDR3, the DNA is TGTGCCAGCAGCTTAGCGCGAGGACAGTTCACCGGGGAGCTGTTTTTT.

The gene calls are TRBV10-3 and TRBJ1-4; TRBD1 matches 9 bases. Per germline, CDR1 ENHRY and CDR2 SYGVKD. The CDR3 has 15 residues. Trimming cost V 8 bases and J 7 bases; bases outside gene matches: 11. The CDR3: CAIGQGPRNGEKLFF. The CDR3 DNA reads as TGTGCCATCGGACAGGGGCCTCGCAACGGTGAAAAACTGTTTTTT.

The V call is TRBV18, the J call TRBJ1-1, with D perhaps TRBD1 (5 bases). This CDR3 region has 13 residues. CDR1 and CDR2 (germline): KGHSH, LQKENI. The germline V and J ends were trimmed by 4 bases and 3 bases, with 9 bases remaining between them. CDR3 DNA sequence: TGTGCCAGCTCACTGACAGACGACACTGAAGCTTTCTTT. Its translation is CASSLTDDTEAFF.

The gene calls are TRBV12-5 and TRBJ2-1; 7 bases agree with TRBD1. CDR3 size: 15 residues. Trimming at V came to 5 bases and at J to 6 bases, leaving 10 bases not matched to a gene. CDR1 is LGHNT and CDR2 is FRNRAP in the germline V gene. This CDR3 is CASGPPTGVLNEQFF. In nucleotides, the CDR3 is TGTGCTAGTGGTCCCCCCACAGGGGTTCTCAATGAGCAGTTCTTC.

The chain is built from TRBV5-1 and TRBJ2-3; 8 positions agree with TRBD2. With V trimmed by 0 bases and J by 2 bases, 8 bases remained unmatched. Germline CDR1 is SGHRS and CDR2 is YFSETQ. CDR3 length: 17 residues. The DNA of the CDR3 is TGCGCCAGCAGCTTGGCTCCGGGGGGGGCACCCACAGATACGCAGTATTTT. Protein product: CASSLAPGGAPTDTQYF.

The V gene is TRBV19, the J gene TRBJ1-1; no definite D call. The V end was cut by 3 bases, the J end by 8 bases, with 10 bases between. The CDR3 consists of 12 residues. Germline assignment: CDR1 LNHDA and CDR2 SQIVND (reference sequence). Here the CDR3 reads CASSIRSGEAFF. CDR3 coding DNA: TGTGCCAGTAGTATTAGGTCGGGAGAAGCTTTCTTT.

The rearrangement uses TRBV7-8 and TRBJ2-2; 8 positions match TRBD2. Trimming took 6 bases from V and 5 from J; bases not matched to a gene: 8. The length of the CDR3 is 15 residues. The germline gives CDR1 SGHVS, CDR2 FQNEAQ. The CDR3 region has the DNA TGTGCCAGCAGGACTCGGGGGGGGAGTACCGGGGAGCTGTTTTTT. Its protein is CASRTRGGSTGELFF. The full variable domain, rest sourced from reference TRBV7-8 and TRBJ2-2, is GAGVSQSPRYKVAKRGQDVALRCDPISGHVSLFWYQQALGQGPEFLTYFQNEAQLDKSGLPSDRFFAERPEGSVSTLKIQRTQQEDSAVYLCASRTRGGSTGELFFGEGSRLTVL.